The following is a TCR beta chain sequence with its context. Its antigen is undetermined. TCRdb redid the calling of the reads with MiXCR, one entry per CDR3 protein. Of roughly 800,000 distinct CDR3 sequences in the sample, about 27% were seen once. The germline gives CDR1 SGDLS, CDR2 YYNGEE. The germline V and J ends were trimmed by 5 bases and 10 bases, with 4 bases remaining between them. The CDR3 runs 9 residues. This entry is derived from a study of T cell repertoires in cytomegalovirus infection. Background on the study: Alongside well-studied HLA-B-restricted CMV epitopes, recently identified HLA-C-restricted CMV epitopes were also used.

The specimen comprised cultured CD8+ T cells from PBMCs, sampled from culture after CMV antigen stimulation. This clonotype was obtained from a human donor in good health (CMV status not recorded). Some clones in this sample may be carry-over from other donors' samples. V gene TRBV9 combines with J gene TRBJ2-1; D unclear. CDR3 nucleotide sequence: TGTGCCAGCAGTCACGAGCAGTTCTTC. This translates into CASSHEQFF.